This TCR beta chain was captured in a study of blood T cell repertoires in COVID-19. Study-level background: The United States, Italy and Spain were the sources of the acute and convalescent COVID-19 samples. Nucleic acid was either cDNA or gDNA, and it came from T cells, B-cell-depleted T cells, or PBMCs.

Authors' analysis steps: Estimation of nucleated cell counts relied on the amplification of reference gene primers. Generated by immunoSEQ multiplex PCR, the TCRdb table keeps only in-frame clones and is missing some. That table gives V, J and clone size, and the DNA gave D and trimming. The sample has 100,000 to 150,000 clones; more than 70% are singletons. Germline V gene lookup returns CDR1 SGHTA and CDR2 FQGNSA. This CDR3 has 14 amino acids. V lost 4 bases, J lost 2 bases, and 12 bases lay in between. The origin of this receptor is a woman aged 80 or older with acute or convalescent COVID-19. Sequencing used peripheral blood. The chain joins TRBV7-2 to TRBJ2-7, with D perhaps TRBD1 (6 bases). CDR3 loop: CASSSSGTTYEQYF. In DNA form, the CDR3 reads TGTGCCAGCAGCTCGTCCGGGACAACCTACGAGCAGTACTTC.